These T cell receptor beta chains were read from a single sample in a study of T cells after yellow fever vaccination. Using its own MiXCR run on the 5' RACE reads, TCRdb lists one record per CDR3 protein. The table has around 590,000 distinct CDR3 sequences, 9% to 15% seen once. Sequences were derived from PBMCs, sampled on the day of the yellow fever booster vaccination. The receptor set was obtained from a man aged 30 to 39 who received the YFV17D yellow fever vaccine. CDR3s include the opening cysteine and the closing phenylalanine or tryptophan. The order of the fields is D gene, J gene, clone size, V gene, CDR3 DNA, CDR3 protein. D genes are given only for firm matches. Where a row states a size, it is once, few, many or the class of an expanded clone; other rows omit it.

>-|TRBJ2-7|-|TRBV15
TGTGCCACCAGGGCACAGGGTTCCTACGAGCAGTACTTC
CATRAQGSYEQYF
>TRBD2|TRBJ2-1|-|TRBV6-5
TGTGCCAGCAGTTACACCGGAGGGGGACTAGAAGAGTTCTTC
CASSYTGGGLEEFF
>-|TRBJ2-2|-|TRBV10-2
TGCGCCAGTCTTAGCGGAGAGAACACCGGGGAGCTGTTTTTT
CASLSGENTGELFF
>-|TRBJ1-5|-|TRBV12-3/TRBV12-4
TGTGCCAGCATCTCTGGGGGGCAGGATCAGCCCCAGCATTTT
CASISGGQDQPQHF
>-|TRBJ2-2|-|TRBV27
TGTGCCAGCAGTTTAGAGGCCCAACAGTTATCCATCGGGGAGCTGTTTTTT
CASSLEAQQLSIGELFF
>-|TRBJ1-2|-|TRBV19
TGTGCCAGTAGTCCCTCTGGCGGAGCCGGCTACACCTTC
CASSPSGGAGYTF
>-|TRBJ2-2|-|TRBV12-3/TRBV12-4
TGTGCCAGCAGTAGAGGGGTTAACACCGGGGAGCTGTTTTTT
CASSRGVNTGELFF
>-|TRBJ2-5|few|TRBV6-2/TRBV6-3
TGTGCCAGCAGACAAGCCGGGACAAAAGAGACCCAGTACTTC
CASRQAGTKETQYF
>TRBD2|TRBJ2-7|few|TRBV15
TGTGCCACCAGCGAGGGACTAGCGGACTACGAGCAGTACTTC
CATSEGLADYEQYF
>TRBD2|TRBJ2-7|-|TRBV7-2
TGTGCCAGCAGCTTAGGGCCCACTAGCGGGAGGCCCGAGCAGTACTTC
CASSLGPTSGRPEQYF
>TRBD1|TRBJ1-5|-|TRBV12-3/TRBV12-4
TGTGCCAGCAGCCCGGGGACCGGGACAGGGGGCATGAGCAATCAGCCCCAGCATTTT
CASSPGTGTGGMSNQPQHF
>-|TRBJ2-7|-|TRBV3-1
TGTGCCAGCAGCGCCTCCGGGACCCGAAGCTCCTACGAGCAGTACTTC
CASSASGTRSSYEQYF
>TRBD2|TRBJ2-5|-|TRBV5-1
TGCGCCAGCAGCGTCTCCCGGACTAGCGGGGCCTCCCAGTACTTC
CASSVSRTSGASQYF
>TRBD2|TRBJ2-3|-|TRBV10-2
TGCGCCAGCAGTGATGGGAGGGTGAAGTCAGATACGCAGTATTTT
CASSDGRVKSDTQYF
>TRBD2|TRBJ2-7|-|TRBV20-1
TGCAGTGCTAGAGTAATCGGACTAGCGGGATCACCATTCCCTCGCGAGCAGTACTTC
CSARVIGLAGSPFPREQYF
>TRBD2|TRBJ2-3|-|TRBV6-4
TGTGCCAGCAGTGACGGGGCGGGAGGAGATACGCAGTATTTT
CASSDGAGGDTQYF
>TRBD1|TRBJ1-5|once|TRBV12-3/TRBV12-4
TGTGCCAGCAAATCTACAGGGGATCAGCCCCAGCATTTT
CASKSTGDQPQHF
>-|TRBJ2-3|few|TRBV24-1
TGTGCCACCAGTGTTTCCGGGACCTTGAATGGAGATACGCAGTATTTT
CATSVSGTLNGDTQYF
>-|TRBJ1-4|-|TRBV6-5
TGTGCCAGCAGCACCGCAAACAAACCTAATGAAAAACTGTTTTTT
CASSTANKPNEKLFF
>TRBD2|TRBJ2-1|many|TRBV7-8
TGTGCCAGCAGCTTAGAGGCTAGCGGCTACTACAATGAGCAGTTCTTC
CASSLEASGYYNEQFF
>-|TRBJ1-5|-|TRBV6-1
TGTGCCAGCAGTAGGAATGAGCCGCGCAGGGCGGGCCAGCCCCAGCATTTT
CASSRNEPRRAGQPQHF
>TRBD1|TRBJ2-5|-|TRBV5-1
TGCGCCAGCAGCTTGAATGACAGGGCTGAGACCCAGTACTTC
CASSLNDRAETQYF
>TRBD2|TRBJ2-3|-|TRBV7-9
TGTGCCAGCAGCCCTAGGGAGGGTGTGGGCACAGATACGCAGTATTTT
CASSPREGVGTDTQYF
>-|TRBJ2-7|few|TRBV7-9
TGTGCCAGCAGCTTAGGTGCCCGGGAGCCATACGAGCAGTACTTC
CASSLGAREPYEQYF
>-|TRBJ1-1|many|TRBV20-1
TGCAGTGCCGAAACCCGACTTAGGAACACTGAAGCTTTCTTT
CSAETRLRNTEAFF
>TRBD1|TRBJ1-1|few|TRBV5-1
TGCGCCAGCAGCATGCGACAGGGGGCATCCACTGAAGCTTTCTTT
CASSMRQGASTEAFF
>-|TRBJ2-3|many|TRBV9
TGTGCCAGCAGCGTAGGTAACGTTAGGGGCACAGATACGCAGTATTTT
CASSVGNVRGTDTQYF
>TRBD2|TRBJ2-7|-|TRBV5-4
TGTGCCAGCAGCTTCACTAGCGGGAGGTTCAACGAGCAGTACTTC
CASSFTSGRFNEQYF
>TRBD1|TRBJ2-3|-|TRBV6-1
TGTGCCAGCAGCAACCCGGGACAGGGCGGCGATACGCAGTATTTT
CASSNPGQGGDTQYF
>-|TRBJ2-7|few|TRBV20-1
TGCAGTGCCTTTCGGGACGGCGAGCAGTACTTC
CSAFRDGEQYF
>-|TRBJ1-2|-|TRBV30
TGTGCCTGGAGTGTCACCTACTATGGCTACACCTTC
CAWSVTYYGYTF
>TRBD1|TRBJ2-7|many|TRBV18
TGTGCCAGCTCACCGGGACAGGGTTTCTACGAGCAGTACTTC
CASSPGQGFYEQYF
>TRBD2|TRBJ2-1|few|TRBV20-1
TGCAGTGCTAGTGCGACTAGCGGTTACAATGAGCAGTTCTTC
CSASATSGYNEQFF
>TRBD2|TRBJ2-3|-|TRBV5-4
TGTGCCAGCAGCTCACGTATAGCGGGAGACACAGATACGCAGTATTTT
CASSSRIAGDTDTQYF
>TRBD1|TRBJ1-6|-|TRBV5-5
TGTGCCAGCAGCAGGACAGGGGGTTCGTCGAATTCACCCCTCCACTTT
CASSRTGGSSNSPLHF
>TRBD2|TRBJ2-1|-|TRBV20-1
TGCAGTGCTAGAGTCAGCGGGAGTGTAGGAGAGCAGTTCTTC
CSARVSGSVGEQFF
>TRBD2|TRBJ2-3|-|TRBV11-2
TGTGCCAGCAGCTTAGACCCGACTAGCGGGATGGGAAATACGCAGTATTTT
CASSLDPTSGMGNTQYF
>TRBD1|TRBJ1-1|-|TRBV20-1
TGCAGTGCTAAGGACAGGGGAATGAACACTGAAGCTTTCTTT
CSAKDRGMNTEAFF
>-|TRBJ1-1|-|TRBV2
TGTGCCAGCAGCGGAGGGGGGTTGGGGCCGTCTGAAGCTTTCTTT
CASSGGGLGPSEAFF
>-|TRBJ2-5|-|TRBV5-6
TGTGCCAGCAGCTCCCGAGCGGAGTTAGAGACCCAGTACTTC
CASSSRAELETQYF
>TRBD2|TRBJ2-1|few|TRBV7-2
TGTGCCAGCAGCCCCAGCCGACTAGCGGGCGGGGGGGATGAGCAGTTCTTC
CASSPSRLAGGGDEQFF
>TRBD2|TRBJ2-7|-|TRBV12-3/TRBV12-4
TGTGCCAGCAGTTTAGGCCAGCGGGAGTCCGAGCAGTACTTC
CASSLGQRESEQYF
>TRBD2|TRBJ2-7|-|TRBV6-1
TGTGCCAGCAAGGAGCGGGAGCGAAGATACGAGCAGTACTTC
CASKERERRYEQYF
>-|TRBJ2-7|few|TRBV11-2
TGTGCCAGCAGCTTAGATCTCTGGGGGGAATTCAACGAGCAGTACTTC
CASSLDLWGEFNEQYF
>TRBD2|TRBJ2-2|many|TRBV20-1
TGCAGTGCTCCAACGGGAGGACCGAACACCGGGGAGCTGTTTTTT
CSAPTGGPNTGELFF
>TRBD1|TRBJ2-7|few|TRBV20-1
TGCAGTGCTAGCCAGGGGGCAAGTGCCTACGAGCAGTACTTC
CSASQGASAYEQYF